The T cell receptor beta chain described here comes from a study of monozygotic twins with inflammatory bowel disease (dated by TCRdb to about 2019). Regarding the research as a whole: The full study comprised 28 monozygotic twin pairs: nine German pairs (four IBD-concordant, five IBD-discordant) and 19 IBD-discordant Danish pairs. Within discordant pairs, disease-associated traits were sought mainly by comparing IBD patients with their genetically identical healthy co-twins. Each individual had, on average, about 151 000 unique TCRalpha sequences and 181 000 unique TCRbeta sequences available for analysis. Study-level results and caveats: Repertoire similarity did not differ between concordant and discordant twins, possibly due to limited statistical power. The results gave no support for a single strong signal or clonotype linked to IBD. IBD patients had lower TCRbeta repertoire diversity, measured by the inverse Simpson index, than their healthy co-twins. The analysis was unable to tell different T cell subtypes apart. Differing immunosuppressive treatments among patients may have added background noise and inter-individual variability to the repertoires. Compared with healthy twins, IBD patients had fewer clonotypes in common with other individuals, a difference most pronounced in patients showing signs of disease activity.

An approximately 2.3 ml peripheral blood sample was drawn into PAXgene tubes per donor and stored at -80°C. Without T cell sorting, total RNA was isolated from whole blood using the PAXgene blood miRNA kit on an automated QIAcube. Peripheral blood from monozygotic twin pairs, either concordant or discordant for inflammatory bowel disease, underwent deep TCRalpha and TCRbeta repertoire profiling that used unique molecular barcoding. For every twin pair, smoking habits were documented, and each individual was categorised as a current, former or never smoker. Comment on this clonotype: Its cognate antigen has yet to be identified.

The library was made by 5' RACE. Preparation of each TCR library used approximately 3,500 ng of total RNA. For each sample, cDNA synthesis with SMARTScribe reverse transcriptase was split into eight separate reactions. During cDNA synthesis, unique molecular identifiers containing a 6-nucleotide sample barcode were introduced by template switching. Two nested PCRs of roughly 15 and 9 cycles amplified the TCRalpha and TCRbeta cDNA, and bead purification followed each PCR. Before amplification, cDNA was treated with uracil DNA-glycosylase and purified using the QIAquick PCR purification kit. The second PCR was the step at which Illumina TruSeq-compatible adapters and sample-specific barcodes were added. TapeStation and Qubit were used to check library quality and concentration, and 5 ng of each library was pooled. Sequencing of the pooled libraries was done on an Illumina HiSeq2500 single-index Rapid Run using custom sequencing primers and 2 x 100 bp reads. Concerning the study's data processing: PCR and sequencing errors were corrected by UMI-based consensus assembly using MiGEC version 1.2.6. MiXCR version 2.1.1 was used for V(D)J alignment, clonotype assembly and CDR3 extraction. To normalise gene usage, clonotype sharing and MAIT/NKT TCR abundance, the analysis used the top 1000, 10 000 and 20 000 clonotypes per sample. Diversity was computed as the inverse Simpson index with the vegan R package after downsampling to 27 000 UMIs. Paired Mann-Whitney U tests on discordant twin pairs were used, with Benjamini-Hochberg multiple-testing correction. TCRdb reprocessed the reads into one record per CDR3 protein sequence, lacking DNA. The V and J calls, along with clone size, are taken from TCRdb and not from the paper's own processing. The sample's table covers about 380,000 distinct CDR3 sequences. Jointly, the top ten make up roughly 2.6% of the sample.

CDR1 is given as SGHTA and CDR2 as FQGNSA, both from the germline V gene. The CDR3 starts with the cysteine, ends with the phenylalanine, and has 12 residues. No DNA accompanies this entry. The V and J genes are TRBV7-2 and TRBJ2-7. The sequencing sample was made of blood. The TCR comes from a human donor with ulcerative colitis or Crohn's disease, or a healthy co-twin of an affected twin (not recorded which). The CDR3 protein is CASSSQYYEQYF.